This T cell receptor beta chain comes out of a study of shared clonotypes between healthy human individuals. The V end lost 2 bases, the J end lost 6 bases, and 11 bases lay between the germline ends. CDR1 and CDR2 (germline): MDHEN, SYDVKM. There are 13 residues in the CDR3. Whole-study findings and limits: Approximately 4.6% of naive CD4 clonotypes were common to a handful of donors.

Measured with immunoSEQ multiplex PCR; TCRdb has only the in-frame clones, and not every one. The data contain about 1.5 million clones, around 97% of them singletons. All donors were Caucasian adults living in Nashville, Tennessee. Notes on this clone: What it recognizes is unknown.

Sequencing was done on a sample of naive CD4+ T cells sorted from blood. The subset was: CD45RA+ positively selected. The clonotype was recovered from a man aged 30 to 39 in good health. The chain has TRBV28 and TRBJ2-7; possible D gene TRBD1, 6 bases. CDR3 amino acids: CASSLGQRPEQYF. CDR3 bases: TGTGCCAGCAGTTTAGGACAGCGTCCCGAGCAGTACTTC.